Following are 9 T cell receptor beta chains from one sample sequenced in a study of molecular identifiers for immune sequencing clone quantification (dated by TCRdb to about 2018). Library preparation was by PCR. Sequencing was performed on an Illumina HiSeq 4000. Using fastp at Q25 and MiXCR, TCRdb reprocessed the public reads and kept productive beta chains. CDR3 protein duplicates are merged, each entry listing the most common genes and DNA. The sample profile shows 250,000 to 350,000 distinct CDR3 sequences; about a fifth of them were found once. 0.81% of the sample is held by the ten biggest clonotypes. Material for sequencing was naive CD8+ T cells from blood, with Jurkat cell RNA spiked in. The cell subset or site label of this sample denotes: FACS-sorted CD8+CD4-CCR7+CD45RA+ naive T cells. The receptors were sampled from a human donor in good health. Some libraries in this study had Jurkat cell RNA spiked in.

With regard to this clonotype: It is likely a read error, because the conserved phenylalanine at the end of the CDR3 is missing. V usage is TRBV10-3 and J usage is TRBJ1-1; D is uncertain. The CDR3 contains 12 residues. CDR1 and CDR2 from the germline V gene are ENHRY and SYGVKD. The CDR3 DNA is TGTGCCATCGGGGTGTTCGGCACTGAGGCTTTCTTA. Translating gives CAIGVFGTEAFL.

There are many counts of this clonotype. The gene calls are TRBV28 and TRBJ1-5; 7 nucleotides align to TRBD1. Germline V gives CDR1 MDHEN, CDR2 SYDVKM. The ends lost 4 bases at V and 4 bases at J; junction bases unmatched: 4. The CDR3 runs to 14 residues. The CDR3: CASSWDSANQPQHF. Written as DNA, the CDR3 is TGTGCCAGCAGTTGGGACAGTGCGAATCAGCCCCAGCATTTT. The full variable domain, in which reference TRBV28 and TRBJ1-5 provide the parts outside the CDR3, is DVKVTQSSRYLVKRTGEKVFLECVQDMDHENMFWYRQDPGLGLRLIYFSYDVKMKEKGDIPEGYSVSREKKERFSLILESASTNQTSMYLCASSWDSANQPQHFGDGTRLSIL.

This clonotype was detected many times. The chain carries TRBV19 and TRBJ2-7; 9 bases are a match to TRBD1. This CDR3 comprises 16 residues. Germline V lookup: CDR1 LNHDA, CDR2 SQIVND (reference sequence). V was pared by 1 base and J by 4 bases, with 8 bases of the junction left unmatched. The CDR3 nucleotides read TGTGCCAGTAGTATAGGACTCTGGACAGGGGTTTACGAGCAGTACTTC. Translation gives CASSIGLWTGVYEQYF.

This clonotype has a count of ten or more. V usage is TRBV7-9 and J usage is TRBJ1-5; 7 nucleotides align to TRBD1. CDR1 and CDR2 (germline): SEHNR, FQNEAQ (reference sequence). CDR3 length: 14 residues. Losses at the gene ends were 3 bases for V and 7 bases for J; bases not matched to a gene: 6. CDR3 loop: CASSFTDRDQPQHF. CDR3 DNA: TGTGCCAGCAGCTTCACCGACAGGGACCAGCCCCAGCATTTT.

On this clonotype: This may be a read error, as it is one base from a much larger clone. The CDR3 sequence is CASSLTSGGGGTQYF. The CDR3 DNA reads TGCGCCAGCAGCTTGACTAGCGGGGGCGGAGGGACCCAGTACTTC. This chain links TRBV5-1 with TRBJ2-5, with 11 bases that match TRBD2. Germline V gene sequence: CDR1 SGHRS, CDR2 YFSETQ. The CDR3 runs to 15 residues. V lost 1 base, J lost 7 bases, and 6 bases stayed unmatched.

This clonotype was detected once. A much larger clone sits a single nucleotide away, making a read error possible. The CDR3 nucleotides are TGTGCCAGCAGTGTGGTAGGTACGCAGTATTTT. Protein sequence: CASSVVGTQYF. This chain links TRBV25-1 with TRBJ2-3; D call uncertain. Germline V gene lookup returns CDR1 MGHDK and CDR2 SYGVNS. The CDR3 is made up of 11 amino acids. Trimming shortened V by 4 bases and J by 8 bases, and 7 bases separated the two germline ends.

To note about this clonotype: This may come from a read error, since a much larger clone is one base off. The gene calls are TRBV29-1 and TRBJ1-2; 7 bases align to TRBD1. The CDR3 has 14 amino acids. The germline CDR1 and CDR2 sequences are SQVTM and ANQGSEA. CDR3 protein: CNVEDLQGVGGYTF. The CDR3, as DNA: TGCAACGTTGAGGATTTGCAGGGGGTGGGGGGCTACACCTTC.

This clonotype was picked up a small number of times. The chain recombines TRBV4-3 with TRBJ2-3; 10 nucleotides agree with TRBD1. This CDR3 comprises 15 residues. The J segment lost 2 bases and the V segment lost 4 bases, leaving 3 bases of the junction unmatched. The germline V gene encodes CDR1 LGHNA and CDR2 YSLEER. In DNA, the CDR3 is TGCGCCAGCAGCCGGGACAGGGGACTCACAGATACGCAGTATTTT. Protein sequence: CASSRDRGLTDTQYF.

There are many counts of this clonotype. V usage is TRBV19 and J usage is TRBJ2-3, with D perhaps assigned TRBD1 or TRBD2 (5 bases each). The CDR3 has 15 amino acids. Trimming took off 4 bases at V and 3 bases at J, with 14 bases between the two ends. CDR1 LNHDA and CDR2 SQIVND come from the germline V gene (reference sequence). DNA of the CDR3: TGTGCCAGTAGTAAACGGGACGGTGGGACAGATACGCAGTATTTT. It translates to CASSKRDGGTDTQYF. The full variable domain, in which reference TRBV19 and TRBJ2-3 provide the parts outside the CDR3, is DGGITQSPKYLFRKEGQNVTLSCEQNLNHDAMYWYRQDPGQGLRLIYYSQIVNDFQKGDIAEGYSVSREKKESFPLTVTSAQKNPTAFYLCASSKRDGGTDTQYFGPGTRLTVL.